This is a list of T cell receptor beta chains from one sample in a study of cytomegalovirus exposure and HLA in healthy donors. TCRdb's table, derived via immunoSEQ multiplex PCR, lists solely in-frame clones and lacks some. The sample records 150,000 or so clones, 70% to 85% being singletons. Sequenced sample: PBMCs. Every receptor here comes from a man in his forties or fifties in good health and CMV-seropositive. Both conserved end residues are part of each CDR3. The order of the fields is V gene, clone size, D gene, J gene, CDR3 DNA, CDR3 protein. The D gene is left open where the match is weak. Rows may omit the clone size; those that give it use once, few, many or a size class.

v_gene: TRBV5-1; abundance: .; d_gene: TRBD2; j_gene: TRBJ2-1; CDR3nt: TGCGCCAGCAGCCCCGGACTAGCGGGGGGGGTTAAGCAGTTCTTC; CDR3aa: CASSPGLAGGVKQFF
v_gene: TRBV19; abundance: medium-sized; d_gene: .; j_gene: TRBJ1-2; CDR3nt: TGTGCCAGTAGTATAGTTACAGGCTATGGCTACACCTTC; CDR3aa: CASSIVTGYGYTF
v_gene: TRBV6-1; abundance: .; d_gene: .; j_gene: TRBJ1-5; CDR3nt: TGTGCCAGCAGTGAAGTTCTACGGACAGATAGCAATCAGCCCCAGCATTTT; CDR3aa: CASSEVLRTDSNQPQHF
v_gene: TRBV18; abundance: once; d_gene: .; j_gene: TRBJ1-1; CDR3nt: TGTGCCAGCTCACCACTCACAGGGTCCACTGAAGCTTTCTTT; CDR3aa: CASSPLTGSTEAFF
v_gene: TRBV5-4; abundance: .; d_gene: TRBD1; j_gene: TRBJ2-2; CDR3nt: TGTGCCAGCAGCCCTAGACAGGGCTCGAACACCGGGGAGCTGTTTTTT; CDR3aa: CASSPRQGSNTGELFF
v_gene: TRBV2; abundance: .; d_gene: .; j_gene: TRBJ2-1; CDR3nt: TGTGCCAGCAGCCTGGAGAACAATGAGCAGTTCTTC; CDR3aa: CASSLENNEQFF
v_gene: TRBV11-3; abundance: once; d_gene: TRBD2; j_gene: TRBJ2-3; CDR3nt: TGTGCCAGCAGCTTACAGACTAGCGGTGGGGTTACGCAGTATTTT; CDR3aa: CASSLQTSGGVTQYF
v_gene: TRBV18; abundance: once; d_gene: .; j_gene: TRBJ1-5; CDR3nt: TGTGCCAGCTCACCTAGTCCGGGATACAGCAATCAGCCCCAGCATTTT; CDR3aa: CASSPSPGYSNQPQHF
v_gene: TRBV2; abundance: .; d_gene: TRBD1; j_gene: TRBJ2-2; CDR3nt: TGTGCCAGCAGTGGAGGACAGGGGCTCACCGGGGAGCTGTTTTTT; CDR3aa: CASSGGQGLTGELFF
v_gene: TRBV7-3; abundance: .; d_gene: TRBD1; j_gene: TRBJ2-1; CDR3nt: TGTGCCAGCAGCTCCGGACAGGGGAACTACAATGAGCAGTTCTTC; CDR3aa: CASSSGQGNYNEQFF
v_gene: TRBV30; abundance: .; d_gene: .; j_gene: TRBJ2-7; CDR3nt: TGTGCCTGGAGTGCGGGAATTCCAGACGAGCAGTACTTC; CDR3aa: CAWSAGIPDEQYF
v_gene: TRBV7-3; abundance: .; d_gene: .; j_gene: TRBJ1-2; CDR3nt: TGTGCCAGCAGCTTAACCCCAGGACTCATCTATGGCTACACCTTC; CDR3aa: CASSLTPGLIYGYTF
v_gene: TRBV10-1; abundance: .; d_gene: TRBD2; j_gene: TRBJ2-1; CDR3nt: TGCGCCAGCAGTGAATGGGCTAGCGGGCGAAATGAGCAGTTCTTC; CDR3aa: CASSEWASGRNEQFF
v_gene: TRBV6-1; abundance: .; d_gene: .; j_gene: TRBJ2-7; CDR3nt: TGTGCCAGCAGTGAAAGGAGGGGAGCTAGCGCAGCCTACGAGCAGTACTTC; CDR3aa: CASSERRGASAAYEQYF
v_gene: TRBV4-3; abundance: .; d_gene: TRBD1; j_gene: TRBJ1-2; CDR3nt: TGCGCCAGCAGCCAAGCGGACAGGGAGTATGGCTACACCTTC; CDR3aa: CASSQADREYGYTF
v_gene: TRBV13; abundance: .; d_gene: TRBD2; j_gene: TRBJ2-1; CDR3nt: TGTGCCAGCAGCCCGGGGACTACTCCGGACAATGAGCAGTTCTTC; CDR3aa: CASSPGTTPDNEQFF
v_gene: TRBV6-5; abundance: .; d_gene: .; j_gene: TRBJ2-5; CDR3nt: TGTGCCAGCAGTTACTCGCTGGGGGGTAAAGAGACCCAGTACTTC; CDR3aa: CASSYSLGGKETQYF
v_gene: TRBV10-3; abundance: few; d_gene: .; j_gene: TRBJ1-4; CDR3nt: TGTGCCATCTCAGGCGGGGCGAATGAAAAACTGTTTTTT; CDR3aa: CAISGGANEKLFF
v_gene: TRBV15; abundance: .; d_gene: .; j_gene: TRBJ1-2; CDR3nt: TGTGCCACCAGCTTAGAACAGGGAAACTATGGCTACACCTTC; CDR3aa: CATSLEQGNYGYTF
v_gene: TRBV18; abundance: .; d_gene: .; j_gene: TRBJ2-5; CDR3nt: TGTGCCAGCTCGCCTTCTAGGGCTAGAGGGGGTCTTCAAGAGACCCAGTACTTC; CDR3aa: CASSPSRARGGLQETQYF
v_gene: TRBV7-9; abundance: few; d_gene: TRBD1; j_gene: TRBJ2-7; CDR3nt: TGTGCCAGCAGCTCATTCGACAGGGGGTACGAGCAGTACTTC; CDR3aa: CASSSFDRGYEQYF
v_gene: TRBV4-3; abundance: .; d_gene: TRBD1; j_gene: TRBJ1-2; CDR3nt: TGCGCCAGCAGCCAGGGGACAGGGGGTAGTGGTGGCTACACCTTC; CDR3aa: CASSQGTGGSGGYTF
v_gene: TRBV9; abundance: .; d_gene: TRBD2; j_gene: TRBJ2-2; CDR3nt: TGTGCCAGCAGCGTACCCATTGGGACTAGCGGGGGGGGAGTGACCGGGGAGCTGTTTTTT; CDR3aa: CASSVPIGTSGGGVTGELFF
v_gene: TRBV9; abundance: .; d_gene: .; j_gene: TRBJ2-5; CDR3nt: TGTGCCAGCAGCTTCGGAGGGGTTCAAGAGACCCAGTACTTC; CDR3aa: CASSFGGVQETQYF
v_gene: TRBV6-5; abundance: .; d_gene: .; j_gene: TRBJ2-3; CDR3nt: TGTGCCAGCAGTTCCAGGGGCGCCGGAGGTGGAGATACGCAGTATTTT; CDR3aa: CASSSRGAGGGDTQYF
v_gene: TRBV15; abundance: few; d_gene: TRBD1; j_gene: TRBJ2-2; CDR3nt: TGTGCCACCAGCAGAGAACAGGGGGCGCGGGCCGGGGAGCTGTTTTTT; CDR3aa: CATSREQGARAGELFF
v_gene: TRBV7-2; abundance: once; d_gene: TRBD2; j_gene: TRBJ2-3; CDR3nt: TGTGCCAGCAGCTCACCGACTAGCTCGCCAGATACGCAGTATTTT; CDR3aa: CASSSPTSSPDTQYF
v_gene: TRBV6-1; abundance: .; d_gene: .; j_gene: TRBJ2-3; CDR3nt: TGTGCCAGCAGTGAAGAGACTGACACAGATACGCAGTATTTT; CDR3aa: CASSEETDTDTQYF
v_gene: TRBV5-6; abundance: .; d_gene: TRBD1; j_gene: TRBJ1-6; CDR3nt: TGTGCCAGCAGCCAACAAGGACAGGGGGCTAGCTCACCCCTCCACTTT; CDR3aa: CASSQQGQGASSPLHF
v_gene: TRBV4-3; abundance: .; d_gene: TRBD1; j_gene: TRBJ2-3; CDR3nt: TGCGCCAGCAGCCAAGTTGTGACAGGGGATGGCACAGATACGCAGTATTTT; CDR3aa: CASSQVVTGDGTDTQYF
v_gene: TRBV10-3; abundance: .; d_gene: .; j_gene: TRBJ2-3; CDR3nt: TGTGCCATCAAAGACGGGGGTAGCACAGATACGCAGTATTTT; CDR3aa: CAIKDGGSTDTQYF
v_gene: TRBV7-2; abundance: .; d_gene: TRBD1; j_gene: TRBJ1-2; CDR3nt: TGTGCCAGCAGCCCCCCGACAGGGTATAATGGCTACACCTTC; CDR3aa: CASSPPTGYNGYTF
v_gene: TRBV4-3; abundance: .; d_gene: .; j_gene: TRBJ1-1; CDR3nt: TGCGCCAGCAGCCAAGATCTTATAGGACTGAACACTGGAGCTTTCTTT; CDR3aa: CASSQDLIGLNTGAFF
v_gene: TRBV7-2; abundance: .; d_gene: .; j_gene: TRBJ2-1; CDR3nt: TGTGCCAGCAGCTCTGATCGAGCGAACCGCGAGTTCTTC; CDR3aa: CASSSDRANREFF
v_gene: TRBV4-3; abundance: once; d_gene: TRBD2; j_gene: TRBJ2-1; CDR3nt: TGCGCCAGCAGCCAAGAGTTTAGCGGGGGGCATAACAATGAGCAGTTCTTC; CDR3aa: CASSQEFSGGHNNEQFF
v_gene: TRBV10-3; abundance: .; d_gene: .; j_gene: TRBJ1-2; CDR3nt: TGTGCCATCAATGAACAGGGTATGGGGTATGGCTACACCTTC; CDR3aa: CAINEQGMGYGYTF
v_gene: TRBV5-1; abundance: .; d_gene: .; j_gene: TRBJ2-7; CDR3nt: TGCGCCAGCAGCTTGGACCCGGTCTCCTACGAGCAGTACTTC; CDR3aa: CASSLDPVSYEQYF
v_gene: TRBV2; abundance: .; d_gene: TRBD1; j_gene: TRBJ1-1; CDR3nt: TGTGCCAGCAGGGTACGACAGGGTAGTATGACTGAAGCTTTCTTT; CDR3aa: CASRVRQGSMTEAFF
v_gene: TRBV5-1; abundance: .; d_gene: TRBD1; j_gene: TRBJ1-1; CDR3nt: TGCGCCAGCGTGGGACAGCTAAACACTGAAGCTTTCTTT; CDR3aa: CASVGQLNTEAFF
v_gene: TRBV5-1; abundance: .; d_gene: .; j_gene: TRBJ2-5; CDR3nt: TGCGCCAGCAGCTTGGTGAGAGAGACCCAGTACTTC; CDR3aa: CASSLVRETQYF
v_gene: TRBV5-4; abundance: .; d_gene: .; j_gene: TRBJ1-5; CDR3nt: TGTGCCAGCAGCTTACGGGGGACGCCGGGGCCCCAGCATTTT; CDR3aa: CASSLRGTPGPQHF
v_gene: TRBV5-1; abundance: .; d_gene: .; j_gene: TRBJ2-7; CDR3nt: TGCGCCAGCAGCTTGATGTCAGACTTACCTACCTACGAGCAGTACTTC; CDR3aa: CASSLMSDLPTYEQYF
v_gene: TRBV1; abundance: once; d_gene: .; j_gene: TRBJ2-1; CDR3nt: TGCACCAGCAGCAATCCGGGACTAGCGGGGGGTAGCTCCTACAATGAGCAGTTCTTC; CDR3aa: CTSSNPGLAGGSSYNEQFF
v_gene: TRBV5-1; abundance: .; d_gene: TRBD2; j_gene: TRBJ2-5; CDR3nt: TGCGCCAGCAGCCCAGGCCCGGGGACTAGAGGGGAGACCCAGTACTTC; CDR3aa: CASSPGPGTRGETQYF
v_gene: TRBV21-1; abundance: once; d_gene: .; j_gene: TRBJ1-4; CDR3nt: TGTGCCAGCGGGAAAGCGGCCAATGAAAAACTGTTTTTT; CDR3aa: CASGKAANEKLFF
v_gene: TRBV4-3; abundance: .; d_gene: .; j_gene: TRBJ2-2; CDR3nt: TGCGCCAGCAGCCAAGGTGCGTGGGGAGAGTATACCGGGGAGCTGTTTTTT; CDR3aa: CASSQGAWGEYTGELFF
v_gene: TRBV7-9; abundance: few; d_gene: TRBD2; j_gene: TRBJ2-5; CDR3nt: TGTGCCAGCAGCCGAAGCGGGGGGGCCGTAGAGACCCAGTACTTC; CDR3aa: CASSRSGGAVETQYF
v_gene: TRBV9; abundance: .; d_gene: TRBD2; j_gene: TRBJ2-1; CDR3nt: TGTGCCAGCAGCGCAGAGGGACTAGCGGGGGAGAGATCCTACAATGAGCAGTTCTTC; CDR3aa: CASSAEGLAGERSYNEQFF
v_gene: TRBV6-5; abundance: .; d_gene: .; j_gene: TRBJ1-2; CDR3nt: TGTGCCAGCGGACTCCAAGGGGGGGGCTATGGCTACACCTTC; CDR3aa: CASGLQGGGYGYTF
v_gene: TRBV5-6; abundance: .; d_gene: TRBD1; j_gene: TRBJ1-2; CDR3nt: TGTGCCAGCAGGCGACAGGGGGCGAAGTATGGCTACACCTTC; CDR3aa: CASRRQGAKYGYTF
v_gene: TRBV7-6; abundance: few; d_gene: .; j_gene: TRBJ1-3; CDR3nt: TGTGCCAGCAGCTCCCGGACAGCCTCTGGAAACACCATATATTTT; CDR3aa: CASSSRTASGNTIYF
v_gene: TRBV18; abundance: .; d_gene: TRBD1; j_gene: TRBJ1-5; CDR3nt: TGTGCCAGCTCAACAGGGGGGGGCAATCAGCCCCAGCATTTT; CDR3aa: CASSTGGGNQPQHF
v_gene: TRBV5-8; abundance: few; d_gene: .; j_gene: TRBJ1-5; CDR3nt: TGTGCCAGCAGCTTTACATCCAATCAGCCCCAGCATTTT; CDR3aa: CASSFTSNQPQHF
v_gene: TRBV7-9; abundance: .; d_gene: .; j_gene: TRBJ2-1; CDR3nt: TGTGCCAGCAGCTTAGGTGGGGCGATTTACAATGAGCAGTTCTTC; CDR3aa: CASSLGGAIYNEQFF
v_gene: TRBV4-3; abundance: .; d_gene: TRBD1; j_gene: TRBJ1-1; CDR3nt: TGCGCCAGCAGCCAAGATTGGGCAGGGGGCCTTGAAGCTTTCTTT; CDR3aa: CASSQDWAGGLEAFF
v_gene: TRBV7-2; abundance: .; d_gene: .; j_gene: TRBJ2-5; CDR3nt: TGTGCCAGCACGCCACCAATGCGAGAGACCCAGTACTTC; CDR3aa: CASTPPMRETQYF
v_gene: TRBV6-5; abundance: .; d_gene: .; j_gene: TRBJ2-2; CDR3nt: TGTGCCAGCAGTTATAACAGGCGGGAGCTGTTTTTT; CDR3aa: CASSYNRRELFF
v_gene: TRBV19; abundance: .; d_gene: TRBD1; j_gene: TRBJ2-5; CDR3nt: TGTGCCAGTAGCGAGGTACAGGGGGCGCGGGAGCAGTACTTC; CDR3aa: CASSEVQGAREQYF
v_gene: TRBV5-5; abundance: .; d_gene: TRBD2; j_gene: TRBJ2-7; CDR3nt: TGTGCCAGCAGCTTGGTCCTAGCGGGGGACTACGAGCAGTACTTC; CDR3aa: CASSLVLAGDYEQYF
v_gene: TRBV4-2; abundance: .; d_gene: TRBD1; j_gene: TRBJ1-2; CDR3nt: TGTGCCAGCAGCGACAGGGGGGGTGGCTACACCTTC; CDR3aa: CASSDRGGGYTF